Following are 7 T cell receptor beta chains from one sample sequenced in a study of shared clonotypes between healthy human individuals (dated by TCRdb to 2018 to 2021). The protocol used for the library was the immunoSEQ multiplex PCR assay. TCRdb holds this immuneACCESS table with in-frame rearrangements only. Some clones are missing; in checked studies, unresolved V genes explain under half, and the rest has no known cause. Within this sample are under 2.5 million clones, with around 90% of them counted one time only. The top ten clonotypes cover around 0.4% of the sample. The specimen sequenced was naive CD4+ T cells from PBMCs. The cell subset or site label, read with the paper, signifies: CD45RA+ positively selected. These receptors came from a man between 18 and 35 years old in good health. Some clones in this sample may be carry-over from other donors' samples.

The CDR3 region is CASRVDWEGTYEQYF. The CDR3 nucleotides read TGTGCCAGCAGGGTTGATTGGGAGGGTACCTACGAGCAGTACTTC. The chain has TRBV2 and TRBJ2-7; 7 nucleotides line up with TRBD2. Germline values: CDR1 SNHLY, CDR2 FYNNEI. The V gene end was trimmed by 6 bases and the J gene end by 2 bases; junction bases not matched to a gene: 10. This CDR3 region has 15 residues.

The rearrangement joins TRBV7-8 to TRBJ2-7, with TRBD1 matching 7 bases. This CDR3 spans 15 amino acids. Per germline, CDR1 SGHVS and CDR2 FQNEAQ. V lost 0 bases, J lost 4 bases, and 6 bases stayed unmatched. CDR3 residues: CASSLAGSRGYEQYF. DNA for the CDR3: TGTGCCAGCAGCTTAGCGGGGTCCAGGGGGTACGAGCAGTACTTC.

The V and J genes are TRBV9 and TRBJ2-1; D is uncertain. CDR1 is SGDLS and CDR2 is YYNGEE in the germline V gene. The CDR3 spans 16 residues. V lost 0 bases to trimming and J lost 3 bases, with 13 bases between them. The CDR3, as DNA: TGTGCCAGCAGCGTAGAAGGGCTCTCCCTCTACAATGAGCAGTTCTTC. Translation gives CASSVEGLSLYNEQFF.

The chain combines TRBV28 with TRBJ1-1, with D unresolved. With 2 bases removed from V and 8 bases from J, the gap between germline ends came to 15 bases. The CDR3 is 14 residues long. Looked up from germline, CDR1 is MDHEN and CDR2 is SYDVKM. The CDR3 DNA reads TGTGCCAGCAGTTTACTTAGAGGACGGAAGGAAGCTTTCTTT. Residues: CASSLLRGRKEAFF.

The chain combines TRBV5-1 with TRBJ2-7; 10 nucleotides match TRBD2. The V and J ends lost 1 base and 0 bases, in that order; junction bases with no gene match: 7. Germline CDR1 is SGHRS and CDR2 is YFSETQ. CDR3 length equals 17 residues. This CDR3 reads CASSLTTSGASSYEQYF. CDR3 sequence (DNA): TGCGCCAGCAGCTTGACAACTAGCGGGGCCAGCTCCTACGAGCAGTACTTC.

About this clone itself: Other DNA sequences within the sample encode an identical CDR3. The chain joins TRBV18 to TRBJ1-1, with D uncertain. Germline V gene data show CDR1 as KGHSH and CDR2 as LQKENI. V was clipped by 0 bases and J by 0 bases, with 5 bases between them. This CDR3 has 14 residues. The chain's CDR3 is CASSPPSLNTEAFF. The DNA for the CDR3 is TGTGCCAGCTCACCACCGTCTCTGAACACTGAAGCTTTCTTT.

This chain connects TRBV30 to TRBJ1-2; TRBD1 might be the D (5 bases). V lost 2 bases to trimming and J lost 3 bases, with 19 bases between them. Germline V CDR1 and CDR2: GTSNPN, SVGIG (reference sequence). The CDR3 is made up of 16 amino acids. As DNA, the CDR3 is TGTGCCTGGAGTTTCCCTGGACACCGCCTATACTATGGCTACACCTTC. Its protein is CAWSFPGHRLYYGYTF.